A selection of T cell receptor beta chains follows, all from one sample in a study of shared clonotypes between healthy human individuals. Assay used: immunoSEQ multiplex PCR; TCRdb lists only in-frame clones, some missing. The sample yields about 2 million clones, roughly 94% seen once. Sample: naive CD4+ T cells sorted from blood. The receptor source for this set is a young man in good health. The CDR3 runs from the conserved cysteine through the conserved F or W. D genes are given only for firm matches. A row's size may be missing; if present it is once, few, many or a size class.

abundance,d_gene,v_gene,j_gene,CDR3aa,CDR3nt
-,-,TRBV6-5,TRBJ1-6,CASSTQDGLGSPLHF,TGTGCCAGCAGTACCCAGGACGGCCTGGGTTCACCCCTCCACTTT
once,TRBD2,TRBV7-2,TRBJ2-1,CASSSGGTSGSYNEQFF,TGTGCCAGCAGCTCCGGGGGGACTAGCGGGTCCTACAATGAGCAGTTCTTC
-,TRBD2,TRBV6-5,TRBJ2-2,CASSPGTRNTGELFF,TGTGCCAGCAGTCCCGGGACTAGAAACACCGGGGAGCTGTTTTTT
-,TRBD2,TRBV7-2,TRBJ2-5,CASSLGGLAGGLETQYF,TGTGCCAGCAGCTTAGGAGGCCTAGCGGGAGGGTTAGAGACCCAGTACTTC
-,TRBD1,TRBV18,TRBJ1-3,CASSPGQGIAGNTIYF,TGTGCCAGCTCACCGGGACAGGGTATCGCTGGAAACACCATATATTTT
few,-,TRBV6-5,TRBJ1-1,CASSRRNTEAFF,TGTGCCAGCAGTCGGAGGAACACTGAAGCTTTCTTT
-,-,TRBV19,TRBJ2-7,CASSIGGGTSYEQYF,TGTGCCAGTAGTATAGGTGGAGGTACCTCCTACGAGCAGTACTTC
-,-,TRBV19,TRBJ2-4,CASRPDEFRMGIQYF,TGTGCCAGTAGACCCGACGAGTTCCGGATGGGCATTCAGTACTTC
-,TRBD1,TRBV19,TRBJ1-1,CASRGQGSTEAFF,TGTGCCAGTAGGGGACAGGGGAGCACTGAAGCTTTCTTT
-,-,TRBV19,TRBJ2-2,CASSIGTGNTGELFF,TGTGCCAGTAGTATAGGAACAGGGAACACCGGGGAGCTGTTTTTT
-,-,TRBV7-9,TRBJ2-6,CASSLRRETSGANVLTF,TGTGCCAGCAGCCTCAGGAGGGAAACCTCTGGGGCCAACGTCCTGACTTTC
-,TRBD1,TRBV30,TRBJ1-3,CAIRQGFSGNTIYF,TGTGCCATCCGACAGGGCTTCTCTGGAAACACCATATATTTT
few,TRBD1,TRBV6-6,TRBJ1-5,CASSPGTVNSNQPQHF,TGTGCCAGCAGCCCTGGGACAGTGAATAGCAATCAGCCCCAGCATTTT
-,-,TRBV19,TRBJ1-1,CASSIWGGAEAFF,TGTGCCAGTAGTATATGGGGGGGCGCTGAAGCTTTCTTT
-,-,TRBV5-6,TRBJ1-2,CASSLIGGAWGYTF,TGTGCCAGCAGCTTGATAGGGGGAGCATGGGGCTACACCTTC
-,-,TRBV2,TRBJ2-7,CASSEGGWKAYEQYF,TGTGCCAGCAGTGAAGGGGGGTGGAAAGCCTACGAGCAGTACTTC
-,-,TRBV6-1,TRBJ1-6,CASSDLPSPLHF,TGTGCCAGCAGTGACTTACCCTCACCCCTCCACTTT
-,-,TRBV21-1,TRBJ2-4,CASKCRPPGPLLDKNIQYF,TGTGCCAGCAAATGCCGTCCACCGGGCCCTCTCCTAGACAAAAACATTCAGTACTTC
-,TRBD2,TRBV27,TRBJ2-7,CASSFLAGTYEQYF,TGTGCCAGCAGTTTTTTAGCGGGTACCTACGAGCAGTACTTC
-,-,TRBV11-2,TRBJ1-1,CASSLSPGETFF,TGTGCCAGCAGCCTCAGCCCGGGAGAAACTTTCTTT
-,-,TRBV9,TRBJ1-3,CASSPQGVAGNTIYF,TGTGCCAGCAGCCCCCAAGGGGTGGCTGGAAACACCATATATTTT
-,-,TRBV28,TRBJ2-2,CASSPGLKNTGELFF,TGTGCCAGCAGTCCCGGACTAAAGAACACCGGGGAGCTGTTTTTT
-,-,TRBV9,TRBJ2-7,CASSVEGGGTYEQYF,TGTGCCAGCAGCGTAGAAGGCGGGGGCACCTACGAGCAGTACTTC
once,-,TRBV28,TRBJ1-6,CASNIVGSPLHF,TGTGCCAGCAATATCGTGGGTTCACCCCTCCACTTT
-,-,TRBV6-5,TRBJ2-7,CASKRDYEQYF,TGTGCCAGCAAAAGGGACTACGAGCAGTACTTC
-,-,TRBV2,TRBJ1-4,CASRELGEKLFF,TGTGCCAGCAGGGAACTGGGTGAAAAACTGTTTTTT
-,TRBD1,TRBV5-1,TRBJ2-3,CASSYWSTGDKDTQYF,TGCGCCAGCAGCTATTGGTCGACAGGGGATAAAGATACGCAGTATTTT
once,-,TRBV1,TRBJ2-7,CTSSQGTANCCEQYF,TGCACCAGCAGCCAAGGGACTGCCAACTGCTGCGAGCAGTACTTC
-,-,TRBV11-2,TRBJ1-1,CASSLRPGSGNTEAFF,TGTGCCAGCAGCTTAAGGCCTGGATCGGGAAACACTGAAGCTTTCTTT
-,-,TRBV30,TRBJ2-2,CAWSAAFTGELFF,TGTGCCTGGAGTGCTGCCTTCACCGGGGAGCTGTTTTTT
-,TRBD2,TRBV7-2,TRBJ2-7,CASRDLVGGSTGEQYF,TGTGCCAGCAGAGACCTAGTAGGCGGGAGTACGGGCGAGCAGTACTTC
-,-,TRBV25-1,TRBJ2-7,CASSEYGRYEQYF,TGTGCCAGCAGTGAATATGGGCGGTACGAGCAGTACTTC
-,-,TRBV5-6,TRBJ2-7,CASSLSLQARSYEQYF,TGTGCCAGCAGCTTGTCTCTACAGGCTCGATCCTACGAGCAGTACTTC
-,TRBD1,TRBV19,TRBJ1-2,CASSSTGTGAIYGYTF,TGTGCCAGCTCCTCTACCGGGACAGGGGCAATCTATGGCTACACCTTC
-,TRBD1,TRBV5-1,TRBJ2-1,CASSLMGQGSNDEQFF,TGCGCCAGCAGCTTGATGGGACAGGGAAGTAACGATGAGCAGTTCTTC
once,-,TRBV25-1,TRBJ2-3,CASREIRTDTQYF,TGTGCCAGCCGGGAAATTCGCACAGATACGCAGTATTTT
-,TRBD1,TRBV5-1,TRBJ2-5,CASSTDRVQETQYF,TGCGCCAGCAGCACCGACAGGGTCCAAGAGACCCAGTACTTC
-,-,TRBV7-8,TRBJ1-6,CASSHPPGKNSPLHF,TGTGCCAGCAGCCACCCTCCAGGGAAAAATTCACCCCTCCACTTT
-,-,TRBV10-3,TRBJ2-1,CAISSGRITYNEQFF,TGTGCCATCAGTTCGGGGAGGATCACCTACAATGAGCAGTTCTTC
-,-,TRBV6-6,TRBJ1-5,CASSPPLGNQPQHF,TGTGCCAGCAGTCCCCCCTTGGGGAATCAGCCCCAGCATTTT
many,TRBD2,TRBV29-1,TRBJ2-5,CSVSLRGGRETQYF,TGCAGCGTGTCGTTACGGGGGGGCCGGGAGACCCAGTACTTC
-,TRBD1,TRBV28,TRBJ1-4,CASSSPINPGQKNEKLFF,TGTGCCAGCAGCTCTCCTATTAACCCGGGACAGAAAAATGAAAAACTGTTTTTT
-,-,TRBV19,TRBJ2-3,CASNQQGADTQYF,TGTGCCAGTAACCAGCAGGGTGCAGATACGCAGTATTTT
-,-,TRBV28,TRBJ1-6,CASSFRRSSYNSPLHF,TGTGCCAGCAGTTTTCGCCGGAGCTCCTATAATTCACCCCTCCACTTT
-,TRBD1,TRBV5-1,TRBJ2-5,CASSSTGVGETQYF,TGCGCCAGCAGCTCGACAGGGGTCGGGGAGACCCAGTACTTC
-,TRBD1,TRBV5-4,TRBJ2-7,CASSHRQGSQVMEQYF,TGTGCCAGCAGCCACCGACAGGGAAGTCAGGTTATGGAGCAGTACTTC
-,-,TRBV30,TRBJ1-2,CASYGGLYGYTF,TGTGCCTCATACGGCGGACTCTATGGCTACACCTTC
-,-,TRBV28,TRBJ2-7,CASRRDGYEQYF,TGTGCCAGCAGACGGGACGGCTACGAGCAGTACTTC
once,-,TRBV5-5,TRBJ1-6,CASSLRGALDSPLHF,TGTGCCAGCAGCTTGCGGGGGGCCCTGGATTCACCCCTCCACTTT
few,-,TRBV5-1,TRBJ1-6,CASSSGQNYNSPLHF,TGCGCCAGCAGCTCCGGACAGAACTATAATTCACCCCTCCACTTT
-,-,TRBV7-3,TRBJ1-3,CASSLNAFTNTIYF,TGTGCCAGCAGCTTAAATGCATTTACAAACACCATATATTTT
-,TRBD1,TRBV5-6,TRBJ1-3,CASSPETGYGNTIYF,TGTGCCAGCAGCCCGGAGACAGGGTACGGAAACACCATATATTTT
-,-,TRBV7-2,TRBJ1-2,CASSLAEGHGYTF,TGTGCCAGCAGCTTAGCGGAGGGCCATGGCTACACCTTC
-,-,TRBV11-2,TRBJ1-1,CASSPSGHLRDTEAFF,TGTGCCAGCAGCCCTAGCGGGCATTTAAGGGACACTGAAGCTTTCTTT
-,TRBD2,TRBV6-5,TRBJ2-1,CASSYPSGRPNEQFF,TGTGCCAGCAGTTACCCTAGCGGGAGGCCCAATGAGCAGTTCTTC